This TCR beta chain comes out of a study of blood T cell repertoires in COVID-19. For the study at large: Both acute and convalescent COVID-19 samples were obtained from the United States, Italy and Spain. In each case, the material was cDNA or gDNA derived from T cells, B-cell-depleted T cells, or PBMCs.

Looked up from germline, CDR1 is MNHEY and CDR2 is SMNVEV (reference sequence). Losses at the gene ends were 2 bases for V and 1 base for J; bases not matched to a gene: 7. This CDR3 contains 16 residues. Methods used by the authors: Estimation of nucleated cell counts relied on the amplification of reference gene primers. Profiling relied on immunoSEQ multiplex PCR, and the TCRdb table lists in-frame clones only, not all of them. D and trimming come from the DNA, and the V and J calls and clone size come from that table. The sample has about 87,000 clones, roughly 76% seen once. The clonotype was recovered from a woman between 45 and 65 years old with acute or convalescent COVID-19. The rearrangement uses TRBV27 and TRBJ2-7; 8 nucleotides align to TRBD2. The sample taken for sequencing was peripheral blood. The CDR3 reads CASSLRGRGGSYEQYF. The CDR3 region has the DNA TGTGCCAGCAGTTTACGTGGCCGGGGGGGATCCTACGAGCAGTACTTC.